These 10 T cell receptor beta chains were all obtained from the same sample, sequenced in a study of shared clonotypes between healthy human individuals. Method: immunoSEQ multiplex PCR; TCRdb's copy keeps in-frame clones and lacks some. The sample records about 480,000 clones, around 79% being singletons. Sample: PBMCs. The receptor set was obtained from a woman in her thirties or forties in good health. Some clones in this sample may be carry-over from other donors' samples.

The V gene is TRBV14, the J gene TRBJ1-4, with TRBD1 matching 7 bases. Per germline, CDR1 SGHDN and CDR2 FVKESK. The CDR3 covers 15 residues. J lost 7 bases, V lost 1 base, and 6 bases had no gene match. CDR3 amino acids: CASSQVRGAGEKLFF. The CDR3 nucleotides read TGTGCCAGCAGCCAAGTCAGGGGGGCCGGTGAAAAACTGTTTTTT.

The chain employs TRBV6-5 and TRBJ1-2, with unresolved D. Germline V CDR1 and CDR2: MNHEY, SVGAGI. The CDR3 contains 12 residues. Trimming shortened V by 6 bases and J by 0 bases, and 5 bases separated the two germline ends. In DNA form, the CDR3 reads TGTGCCAGCAGCGATACTAACTATGGCTACACCTTC. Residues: CASSDTNYGYTF.

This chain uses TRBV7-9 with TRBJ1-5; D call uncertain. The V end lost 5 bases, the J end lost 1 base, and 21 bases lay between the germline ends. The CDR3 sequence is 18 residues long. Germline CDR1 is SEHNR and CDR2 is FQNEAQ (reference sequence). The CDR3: CASSTSRWLEFSNQPQHF. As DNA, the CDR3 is TGTGCCAGCAGCACATCGCGATGGTTGGAGTTCAGCAATCAGCCCCAGCATTTT.

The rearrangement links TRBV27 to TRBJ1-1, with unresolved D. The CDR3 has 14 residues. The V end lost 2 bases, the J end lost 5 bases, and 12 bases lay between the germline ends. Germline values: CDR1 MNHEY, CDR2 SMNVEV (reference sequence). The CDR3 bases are TGTGCCAGCAGTTTAGTCCGGGGAGGGACTGAAGCTTTCTTT. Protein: CASSLVRGGTEAFF.

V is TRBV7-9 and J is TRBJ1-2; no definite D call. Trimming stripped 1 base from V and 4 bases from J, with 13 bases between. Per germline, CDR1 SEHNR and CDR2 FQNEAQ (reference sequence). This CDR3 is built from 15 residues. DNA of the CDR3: TGTGCCAGCAGCTTAGGCGCCGACGGTGGCTATGGCTACACCTTC. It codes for CASSLGADGGYGYTF.

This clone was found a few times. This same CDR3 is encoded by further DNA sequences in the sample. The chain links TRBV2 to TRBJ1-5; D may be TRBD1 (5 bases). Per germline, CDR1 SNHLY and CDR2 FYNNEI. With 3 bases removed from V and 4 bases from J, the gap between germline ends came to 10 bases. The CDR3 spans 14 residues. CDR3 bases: TGTGCCAGCAGTGAGTCAGGGAGAAATCAGCCCCAGCATTTT. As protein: CASSESGRNQPQHF.

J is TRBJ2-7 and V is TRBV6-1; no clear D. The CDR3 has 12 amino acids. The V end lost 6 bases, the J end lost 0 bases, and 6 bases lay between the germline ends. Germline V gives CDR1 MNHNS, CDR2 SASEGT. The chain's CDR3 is CASSFSSYEQYF. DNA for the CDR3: TGTGCCAGCAGCTTTAGCTCCTACGAGCAGTACTTC.

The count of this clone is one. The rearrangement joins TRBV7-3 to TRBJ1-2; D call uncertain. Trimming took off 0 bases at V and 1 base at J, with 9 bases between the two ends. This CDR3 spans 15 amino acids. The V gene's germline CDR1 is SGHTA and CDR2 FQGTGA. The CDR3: CASSLTVGDNYGYTF. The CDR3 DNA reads TGTGCCAGCAGCTTAACGGTCGGGGATAACTATGGCTACACCTTC.

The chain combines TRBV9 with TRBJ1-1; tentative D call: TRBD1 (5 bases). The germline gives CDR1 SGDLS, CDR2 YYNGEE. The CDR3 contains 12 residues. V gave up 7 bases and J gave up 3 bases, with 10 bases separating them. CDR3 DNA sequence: TGTGCCAGCGGAGGGGACGACACTGAAGCTTTCTTT. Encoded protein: CASGGDDTEAFF.

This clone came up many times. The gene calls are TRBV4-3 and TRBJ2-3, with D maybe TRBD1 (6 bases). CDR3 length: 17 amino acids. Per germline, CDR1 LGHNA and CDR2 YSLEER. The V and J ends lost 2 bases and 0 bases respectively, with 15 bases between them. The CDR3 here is CASSQLGPGQSTDTQYF. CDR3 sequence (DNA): TGCGCCAGCAGCCAATTGGGACCGGGACAAAGCACAGATACGCAGTATTTT.